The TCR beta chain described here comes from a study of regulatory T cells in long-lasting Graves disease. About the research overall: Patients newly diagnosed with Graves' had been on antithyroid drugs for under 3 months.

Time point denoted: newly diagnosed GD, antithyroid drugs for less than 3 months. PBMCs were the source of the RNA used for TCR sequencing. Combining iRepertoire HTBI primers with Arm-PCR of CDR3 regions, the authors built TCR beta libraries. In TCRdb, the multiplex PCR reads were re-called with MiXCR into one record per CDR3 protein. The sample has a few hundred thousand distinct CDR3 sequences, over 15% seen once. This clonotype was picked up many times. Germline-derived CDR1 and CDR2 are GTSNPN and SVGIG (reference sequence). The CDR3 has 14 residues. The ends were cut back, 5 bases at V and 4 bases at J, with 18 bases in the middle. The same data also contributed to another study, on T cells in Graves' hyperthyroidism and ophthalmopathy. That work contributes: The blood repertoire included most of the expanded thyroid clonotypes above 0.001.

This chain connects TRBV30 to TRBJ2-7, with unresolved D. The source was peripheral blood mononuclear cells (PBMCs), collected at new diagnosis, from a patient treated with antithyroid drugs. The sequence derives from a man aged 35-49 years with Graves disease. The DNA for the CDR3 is TGTGCCTGGGCTCCGTGGACGAAGGTGTACGAGCAGTACTTC. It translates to CAWAPWTKVYEQYF.